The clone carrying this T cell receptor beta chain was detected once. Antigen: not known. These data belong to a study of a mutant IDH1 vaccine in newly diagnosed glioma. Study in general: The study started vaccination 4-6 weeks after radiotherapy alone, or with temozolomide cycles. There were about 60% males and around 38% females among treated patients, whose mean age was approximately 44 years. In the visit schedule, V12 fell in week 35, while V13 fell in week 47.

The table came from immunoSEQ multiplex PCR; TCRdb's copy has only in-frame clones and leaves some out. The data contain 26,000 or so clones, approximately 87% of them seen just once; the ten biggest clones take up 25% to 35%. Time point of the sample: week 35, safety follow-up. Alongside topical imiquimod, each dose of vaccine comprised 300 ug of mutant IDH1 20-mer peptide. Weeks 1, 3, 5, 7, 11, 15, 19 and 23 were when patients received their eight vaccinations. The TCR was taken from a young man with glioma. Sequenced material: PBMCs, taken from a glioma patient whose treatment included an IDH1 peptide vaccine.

CDR3 loop: CASSLDREDSYEQYF. The DNA of the CDR3 is TGTGCCAGCAGCTTAGACAGGGAGGATTCCTACGAGCAGTACTTC. The chain uses TRBV28 and TRBJ2-7, with D perhaps matching TRBD1 (7 bases). In germline, CDR1 is MDHEN, CDR2 SYDVKM. The V end was cut by 6 bases, the J end by 1 base, with 16 bases between. This CDR3 contains 15 residues.